These 20 T cell receptor beta chains were all obtained from the same sample, sequenced in a study of cytomegalovirus exposure and HLA in healthy donors. A multiplex PCR was run with 60 Vbeta primers and 13 Jbeta primers. TCRdb's copy holds only in-frame clones and misses some; the assay was immunoSEQ multiplex PCR. The sample records around 120,000 clones, 80% being singletons. Material for sequencing was PBMCs. The receptors originated from a female donor in good health and CMV-seropositive.

This chain links TRBV7-2 with TRBJ2-3; D not certain. From germline, CDR1 is SGHTA and CDR2 FQGNSA. This CDR3 comprises 11 residues. Deletions cut 6 bases from V and 6 bases from J, with 7 bases between. The CDR3 sequence: CASRSIDTQYF. The CDR3 region has the DNA TGTGCCAGCAGAAGCATCGATACGCAGTATTTT.

The V and J genes are TRBV15 and TRBJ1-2; the D gene is possibly TRBD1 (6 bases). Between the trimmed V and J ends, which lost 0 bases and 7 bases, there was a span of 12 bases. The CDR3 runs to 14 residues. CDR1 is LNHNV, CDR2 YYDKDF, per germline (reference sequence). The CDR3 DNA follows: TGTGCCACCAGCAGAGATAAGACAGGCGGTGGCTACACCTTC. Protein: CATSRDKTGGGYTF.

V usage is TRBV5-6 and J usage is TRBJ1-1; perhaps TRBD1 as D (5 bases). Germline CDR1 SGHDT, CDR2 YYEEEE. This CDR3 comprises 15 residues. V was clipped by 1 base and J by 1 base, with 11 bases between them. The CDR3 loop reads CASSLLGGTNTEAFF. CDR3 DNA sequence: TGTGCCAGCAGCTTGTTGGGGGGGACGAACACTGAAGCTTTCTTT.

The J gene is TRBJ1-2, the V gene TRBV7-9; 8 bases match TRBD1. The length of the CDR3 is 16 residues. V lost 2 bases, J lost 2 bases, and 7 bases stayed unmatched. From germline, CDR1 is SEHNR and CDR2 FQNEAQ (reference sequence). CDR3 nucleotide sequence: TGTGCCAGCAGCTTAAAAACAGGGGGGGTCAACTATGGCTACACCTTC. It translates to CASSLKTGGVNYGYTF.

The rearrangement links TRBV9 to TRBJ2-3; D may be TRBD2 (6 bases). Trimming cost V 4 bases and J 10 bases, with 13 bases left between them. Germline V gene sequence: CDR1 SGDLS, CDR2 YYNGEE. This CDR3 is built from 12 residues. The CDR3 DNA reads TGTGCCAGCAGCACTCAGGGACTCGCGCAGTATTTT. It specifies CASSTQGLAQYF.

V is TRBV30 and J is TRBJ2-1, with D possibly being TRBD1 (6 bases). CDR3 length: 11 residues. Trimming removed 5 bases at V and 10 bases at J, with 12 bases between. The germline gives CDR1 GTSNPN, CDR2 SVGIG (reference sequence). The CDR3 reads CAWSQGNEQFF. The CDR3 nucleotides are TGTGCCTGGTCACAGGGAAACGAGCAGTTCTTC. Supplemented by reference TRBV30 and TRBJ2-1, the full variable domain reads SQTIHQWPATLVQPVGSPLSLECTVEGTSNPNLYWYRQAAGRGLQLLFYSVGIGQISSEVPQNLSASRPQDRQFILSSKKLLLSDSGFYLCAWSQGNEQFFGPGTRLTVL.

V usage is TRBV21-1 and J usage is TRBJ1-2; the table's D gene call, TRBD1, was not cross checked with the DNA. TRBV21-1 is classified as a pseudogene. The CDR3 consists of 17 residues. CDR3 loop: CASSKFLGTGEWYGYTF. In nucleotides, the CDR3 is TGTGCCAGCAGCAAATTTCTAGGGACAGGGGAATGGTATGGCTACACCTTC.

The chain employs TRBV5-4 and TRBJ1-2, with a weak D call TRBD1 (6 bases). The CDR3 totals 13 residues. Germline V gene sequence: CDR1 SGHNT, CDR2 YYREEE (reference sequence). Trimming removed 0 bases at V and 6 bases at J, with 9 bases between. CDR3 bases: TGTGCCAGCAGCTTGGTCAGGGACAATGGCTACACCTTC. Its translation is CASSLVRDNGYTF.

This chain uses TRBV9 with TRBJ2-1; a weak D match, TRBD1 (5 bases). Trimming took off 2 bases at V and 4 bases at J, with 19 bases between the two ends. The CDR3 is 17 residues long. From germline, CDR1 is SGDLS and CDR2 YYNGEE. The CDR3 coding sequence is TGTGCCAGCAGCGTCAACAGGCAACCCTCTTCGTACAATGAGCAGTTCTTC. It specifies CASSVNRQPSSYNEQFF.

This clone has more than one count but fewer than ten. The V and J genes are TRBV5-5 and TRBJ2-7, with TRBD1 matching over 10 bases. This CDR3 is built from 14 residues. V shed 4 bases, J shed 11 bases, and the junction held 12 bases outside the gene matches. The germline V gene has CDR1 SGHKS and CDR2 YYEKEE (reference sequence). CDR3: CASSPRPGQGTEYF. The CDR3 DNA follows: TGTGCCAGCAGCCCGCGACCGGGACAGGGGACGGAGTACTTC.

J is TRBJ1-1 and V is TRBV7-9; TRBD1 agrees at 9 bases. The CDR3 contains 14 residues. J gave up 1 base and V 4 bases, and 1 base lay outside the gene matches. Germline CDR1 reads SEHNR; CDR2 reads FQNEAQ (reference sequence). Written as DNA, the CDR3 is TGTGCCAGCAGCTGGGGACAGGGGAACACTGAAGCTTTCTTT. The encoded protein is CASSWGQGNTEAFF.

The V call is TRBV5-4, the J call TRBJ1-1; TRBD1 matches at 7 bases. The CDR3 has 14 amino acids. The germline V gene encodes CDR1 SGHNT and CDR2 YYREEE (reference sequence). Trimming at V came to 4 bases and at J to 1 base, leaving 4 bases not matched to a gene. This chain's CDR3 is CASSRQGANTEAFF. The CDR3 DNA follows: TGTGCCAGCAGCCGACAGGGAGCGAACACTGAAGCTTTCTTT.

The V call is TRBV27, the J call TRBJ2-7; 7 bases align to TRBD2. The CDR3 loop spans 15 amino acids. The V and J ends lost 7 bases and 5 bases, in that order; junction bases with no gene match: 14. Germline V gene sequence: CDR1 MNHEY, CDR2 SMNVEV (reference sequence). CDR3 region: CASTSHGGVKDEQYF. The CDR3 DNA sequence: TGTGCCAGCACCTCCCATGGGGGGGTGAAGGACGAGCAGTACTTC.

The chain links TRBV5-1 to TRBJ2-3, with 10 bases that match TRBD2. The V and J ends lost 0 bases and 8 bases, in that order; junction bases with no gene match: 9. Germline values: CDR1 SGHRS, CDR2 YFSETQ. CDR3 length equals 16 residues. CDR3 DNA: TGCGCCAGCAGCTTGGAACTAGCGGGGATCGGGGGTACGCAGTATTTT. Protein sequence: CASSLELAGIGGTQYF.

Only one count was recorded for this clone. The rearrangement uses TRBV7-3 and TRBJ1-6, with 8 nucleotides matching TRBD1. This CDR3 has 16 residues. Germline V gene data show CDR1 as SGHTA and CDR2 as FQGTGA. Germline trimming cut 5 bases from V and 7 bases from J; bases unmatched to any gene: 10. The CDR3 here is CASSLYPGTGNSPLHF. CDR3 sequence (DNA): TGTGCCAGCAGCCTATACCCAGGGACAGGCAATTCACCCCTCCACTTT.

This sequence joins TRBV4-1 and TRBJ1-6; TRBD1 is a possible D gene (5 bases). From germline, CDR1 is MGHRA and CDR2 YSYEKL. The CDR3 has 14 amino acids. Trimming left V 6 bases short and J 4 bases short, with 10 bases between. DNA for the CDR3: TGCGCCAGCAGAAGGGACTTTTATAATTCACCCCTCCACTTT. It specifies CASRRDFYNSPLHF.

The CDR3 is CASSLNTRNEQFF. CDR3 nucleotides: TGTGCCAGCAGCTTAAATACCAGGAATGAGCAGTTCTTC. V is TRBV7-3 and J is TRBJ2-1; D ambiguous. The CDR3 covers 13 residues. In germline, CDR1 is SGHTA, CDR2 FQGTGA. Deletions cut 1 base from V and 7 bases from J, with 8 bases between.

This clone was seen a handful of times. The chain carries TRBV19 and TRBJ1-2; D gene ambiguous. Germline-derived CDR1 and CDR2 are LNHDA and SQIVND (reference sequence). V was clipped by 0 bases and J by 8 bases, with 10 bases between them. The CDR3 totals 13 residues. CDR3 coding DNA: TGTGCCAGTAGTATAGACAGGACTGGGGGCTACACCTTC. Residues: CASSIDRTGGYTF.

This clone was observed a single time. The CDR3 reads CASSSWMTSGYNEQFF. The CDR3 nucleotides are TGCGCCAGCAGCTCTTGGATGACTAGCGGATACAATGAGCAGTTCTTC. This chain joins TRBV5-1 and TRBJ2-1; 9 bases line up with TRBD2. This CDR3 has 16 residues. CDR1 and CDR2 (germline): SGHRS, YFSETQ. V was clipped by 3 bases and J by 4 bases; unmatched bases: 8. Full variable domain (outside the CDR3, taken from reference TRBV5-1 and TRBJ2-1): KAGVTQTPRYLIKTRGQQVTLSCSPISGHRSVSWYQQTPGQGLQFLFEYFSETQRNKGNFPGRFSGRQFSNSRSEMNVSTLELGDSALYLCASSSWMTSGYNEQFFGPGTRLTVL.

CDR3 in DNA: TGTGCCAGCAGCCTCGGACTAGGCGGTTACGAGCAGTACTTC. Translating it yields CASSLGLGGYEQYF. The genes are TRBV11-2 and TRBJ2-7; 7 bases are a match to TRBD2. After removal of 5 bases from V and 4 bases from J, the junction contained 8 bases not matched to a gene. The CDR3 length is 14 residues. Germline assignment: CDR1 SGHAT and CDR2 FQNNGV.